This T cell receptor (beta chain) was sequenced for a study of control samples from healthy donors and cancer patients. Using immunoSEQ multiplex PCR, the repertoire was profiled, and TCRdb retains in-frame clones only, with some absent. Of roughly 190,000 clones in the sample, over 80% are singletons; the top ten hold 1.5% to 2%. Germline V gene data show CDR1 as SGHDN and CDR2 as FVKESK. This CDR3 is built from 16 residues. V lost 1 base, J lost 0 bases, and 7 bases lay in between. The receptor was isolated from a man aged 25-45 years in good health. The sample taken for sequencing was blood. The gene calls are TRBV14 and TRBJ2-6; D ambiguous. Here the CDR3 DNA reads TGTGCCAGCAGCCAAGGGGGATACTCTGGGGCCAACGTCCTGACTTTC. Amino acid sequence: CASSQGGYSGANVLTF.